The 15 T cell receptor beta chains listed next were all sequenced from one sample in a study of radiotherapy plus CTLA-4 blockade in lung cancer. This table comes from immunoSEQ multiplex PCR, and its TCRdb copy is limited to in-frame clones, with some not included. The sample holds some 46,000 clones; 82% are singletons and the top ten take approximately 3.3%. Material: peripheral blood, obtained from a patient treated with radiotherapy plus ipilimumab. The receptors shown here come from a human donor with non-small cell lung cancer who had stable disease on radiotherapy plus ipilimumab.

The CDR3, as DNA: TGTGCCAGTAGTATATACCCAGGCAGGAACAATCAGCCCCAGCATTTT. Translated: CASSIYPGRNNQPQHF. V usage is TRBV19 and J usage is TRBJ1-5, with no clear D. This CDR3 has 16 residues. CDR1 and CDR2 from the germline V gene are LNHDA and SQIVND (reference sequence). V was clipped by 2 bases and J by 3 bases, with 14 bases between them. Full variable domain (rest looked up from reference TRBV19 and TRBJ1-5): DGGITQSPKYLFRKEGQNVTLSCEQNLNHDAMYWYRQDPGQGLRLIYYSQIVNDFQKGDIAEGYSVSREKKESFPLTVTSAQKNPTAFYLCASSIYPGRNNQPQHFGDGTRLSIL.

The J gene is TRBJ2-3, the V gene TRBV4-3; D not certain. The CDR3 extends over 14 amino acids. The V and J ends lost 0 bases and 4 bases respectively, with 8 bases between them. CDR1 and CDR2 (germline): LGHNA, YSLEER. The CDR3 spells CASSQDRRPDTQYF. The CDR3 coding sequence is TGCGCCAGCAGCCAAGATCGGCGGCCAGATACGCAGTATTTT.

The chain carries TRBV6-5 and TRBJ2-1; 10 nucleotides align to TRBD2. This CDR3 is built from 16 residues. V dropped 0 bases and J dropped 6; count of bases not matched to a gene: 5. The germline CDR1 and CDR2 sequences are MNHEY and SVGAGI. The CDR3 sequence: CASSYSGLAAGNEQFF. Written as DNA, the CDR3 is TGTGCCAGCAGTTACTCTGGACTAGCGGCGGGCAATGAGCAGTTCTTC.

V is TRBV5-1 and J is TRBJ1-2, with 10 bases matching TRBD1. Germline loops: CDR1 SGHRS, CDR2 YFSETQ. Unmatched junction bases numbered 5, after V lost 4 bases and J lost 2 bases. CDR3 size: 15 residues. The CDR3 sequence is CASSMDRGTNYGYTF. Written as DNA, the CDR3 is TGCGCCAGCAGCATGGACAGGGGGACAAACTATGGCTACACCTTC.

For the CDR3, the DNA is TGCGCCAGCAGCTTGGATGGGGGGGCACTAACAGATACGCAGTATTTT. It encodes CASSLDGGALTDTQYF. The V call is TRBV5-1, the J call TRBJ2-3, with a tentative D call TRBD2 (7 bases). V was clipped by 0 bases and J by 3 bases, with 14 bases between them. Germline V gene data show CDR1 as SGHRS and CDR2 as YFSETQ. The CDR3 loop spans 16 amino acids.

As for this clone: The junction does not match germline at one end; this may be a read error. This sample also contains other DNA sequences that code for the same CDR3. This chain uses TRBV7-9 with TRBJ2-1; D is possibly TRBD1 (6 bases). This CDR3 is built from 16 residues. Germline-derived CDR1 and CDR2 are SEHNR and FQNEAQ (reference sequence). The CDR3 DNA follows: TGTGCCAGCAGCTTAATCGGTCAGGGGTCCTACAACGAGCAGTTCTTC. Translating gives CASSLIGQGSYNEQFF.

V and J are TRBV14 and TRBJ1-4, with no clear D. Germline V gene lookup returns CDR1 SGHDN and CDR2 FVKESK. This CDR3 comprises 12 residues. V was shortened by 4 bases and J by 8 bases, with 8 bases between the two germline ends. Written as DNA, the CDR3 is TGTGCCAGCAGCCCAAACGGGGAAAAACTGTTTTTT. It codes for CASSPNGEKLFF. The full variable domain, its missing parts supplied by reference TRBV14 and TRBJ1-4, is EAGVTQFPSHSVIEKGQTVTLRCDPISGHDNLYWYRRVMGKEIKFLLHFVKESKQDESGMPNNRFLAERTGGTYSTLKVQPAELEDSGVYFCASSPNGEKLFFGSGTQLSVL.

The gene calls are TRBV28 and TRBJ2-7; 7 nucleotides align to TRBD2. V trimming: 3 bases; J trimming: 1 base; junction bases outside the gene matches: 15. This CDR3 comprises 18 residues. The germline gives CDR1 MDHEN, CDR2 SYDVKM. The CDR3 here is CASSFSLSLAPPSYEQYF. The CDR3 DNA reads TGTGCCAGCAGTTTCTCCTTATCACTAGCGCCTCCGTCCTACGAGCAGTACTTC. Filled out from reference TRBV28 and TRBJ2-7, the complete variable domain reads DVKVTQSSRYLVKRTGEKVFLECVQDMDHENMFWYRQDPGLGLRLIYFSYDVKMKEKGDIPEGYSVSREKKERFSLILESASTNQTSMYLCASSFSLSLAPPSYEQYFGPGTRLTVT.

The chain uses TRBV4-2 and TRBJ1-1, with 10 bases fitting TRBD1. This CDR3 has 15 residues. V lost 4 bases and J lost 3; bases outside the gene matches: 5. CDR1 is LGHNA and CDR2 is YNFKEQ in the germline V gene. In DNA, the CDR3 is TGTGCCAGCAGCCTGGGACAGGGGAAGGACACTGAAGCTTTCTTT. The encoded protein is CASSLGQGKDTEAFF.

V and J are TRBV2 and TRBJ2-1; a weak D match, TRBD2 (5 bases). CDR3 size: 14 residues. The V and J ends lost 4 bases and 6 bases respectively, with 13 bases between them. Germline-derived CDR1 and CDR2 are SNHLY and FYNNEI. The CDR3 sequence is CASSGLARSNEQFF. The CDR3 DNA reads TGTGCCAGCAGTGGTTTAGCGAGAAGCAATGAGCAGTTCTTC.

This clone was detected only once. The CDR3 DNA reads as TGTGCCAGCTCACCGACAACACAGGGGGTTAACACTGAAGCTTTCTTT. It specifies CASSPTTQGVNTEAFF. The chain links TRBV18 to TRBJ1-1; 8 nucleotides agree with TRBD1. The CDR3 is made up of 16 amino acids. The V gene end was trimmed by 3 bases and the J gene end by 2 bases; junction bases not matched to a gene: 8. Per germline, CDR1 KGHSH and CDR2 LQKENI.

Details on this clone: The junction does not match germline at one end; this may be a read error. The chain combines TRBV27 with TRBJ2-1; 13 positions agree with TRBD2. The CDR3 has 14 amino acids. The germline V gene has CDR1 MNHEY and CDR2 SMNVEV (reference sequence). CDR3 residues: CASSLTSGRADRLF. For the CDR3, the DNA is TGTGCCAGCAGTTTAACTAGCGGGAGGGCCGATCGGCTCTTC.

This chain's CDR3 is CASSLDRGYGYTF. CDR3 coding DNA: TGTGCCAGCAGCTTAGACAGGGGCTATGGCTACACCTTC. The chain combines TRBV7-3 with TRBJ1-2; 8 bases line up with TRBD1. This CDR3 is 13 amino acids long. V was clipped by 2 bases and J by 4 bases; unmatched bases: 0. In germline, CDR1 is SGHTA, CDR2 FQGTGA.

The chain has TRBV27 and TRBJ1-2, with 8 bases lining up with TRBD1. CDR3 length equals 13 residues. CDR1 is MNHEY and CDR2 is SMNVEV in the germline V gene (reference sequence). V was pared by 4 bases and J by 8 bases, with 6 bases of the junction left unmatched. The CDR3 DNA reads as TGTGCCAGCAGTTCTTGGGACAGGAGCGGCTACACCTTC. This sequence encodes CASSSWDRSGYTF.

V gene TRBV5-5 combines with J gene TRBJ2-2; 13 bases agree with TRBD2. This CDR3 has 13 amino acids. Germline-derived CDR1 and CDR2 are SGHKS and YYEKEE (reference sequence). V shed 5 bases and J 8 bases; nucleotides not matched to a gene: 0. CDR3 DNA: TGTGCCAGCAGGGGACTAGCGGGAGGGGAGCTGTTTTTT. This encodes CASRGLAGGELFF.